These 29 T cell receptor beta chains were sequenced from one sample in a study of regulatory T cells in long-lasting Graves disease. Indicated time point: newly diagnosed GD, antithyroid drugs for less than 3 months. PBMCs provided the RNA from which the TCR library was made. Library construction for TCR beta used iRepertoire HTBI primers and Arm-PCR of CDR3 regions. TCRdb processed the multiplex PCR reads anew with MiXCR; each CDR3 protein has one entry. Among about 400,000 distinct CDR3 sequences listed, 15% were seen once. This sample also belongs to another study, concerning T cells in Graves' hyperthyroidism and ophthalmopathy.

Here the sequenced sample was peripheral blood mononuclear cells (PBMCs), taken at new diagnosis, from a patient treated with antithyroid drugs. Receptor source: a woman between 35 and 50 years old with Graves disease.

In this sample, this clonotype turned up many times. The rearrangement joins TRBV12-3 or TRBV12-4 to TRBJ2-4; TRBD2 matches 12 bases. This CDR3 contains 14 residues. The ends lost 5 bases at V and 9 bases at J; junction bases unmatched: 5. The CDR3 protein is CASSPSLAGGIQYF. As DNA, the CDR3 is TGTGCCAGCAGTCCGTCACTAGCGGGAGGCATTCAGTACTTC.

The sample holds many counts of this clonotype. This rearrangement joins TRBV11-1 to TRBJ1-1, with no clear D. The CDR3 has 13 amino acids. Trimming stripped 1 base from V and 6 bases from J, with 9 bases between. Germline V gene lookup returns CDR1 SGHAT and CDR2 FQDESV (reference sequence). This CDR3 is CASSLVEYAEAFF. The CDR3 region has the DNA TGTGCCAGCAGCTTAGTTGAGTACGCTGAAGCTTTCTTT.

This clonotype was counted many times. The chain couples TRBV28 to TRBJ2-7; tentatively, D is TRBD2 (5 bases). CDR1 MDHEN and CDR2 SYDVKM come from the germline V gene. Trimming took 3 bases from V and 6 from J, leaving 12 bases between them. This CDR3 has 13 residues. CDR3 coding DNA: TGTGCCAGCAGTTTGGGTAGCGCCAGCGAGCAGTACTTC. It codes for CASSLGSASEQYF. The entire variable domain, with the rest obtained from reference TRBV28 and TRBJ2-7, is as follows: DVKVTQSSRYLVKRTGEKVFLECVQDMDHENMFWYRQDPGLGLRLIYFSYDVKMKEKGDIPEGYSVSREKKERFSLILESASTNQTSMYLCASSLGSASEQYFGPGTRLTVT.

This clonotype was found a few times. This rearrangement joins TRBV24-1 to TRBJ2-3, with a tentative D call TRBD2 (6 bases). The V gene lost 3 bases and the J gene lost 0 bases, with 9 bases spanning the gap. Per germline, CDR1 KGHDR and CDR2 SFDVKD. CDR3 length: 15 residues. CDR3 nucleotide sequence: TGTGCCACCAGTGATCGGGGGACTAGCACAGATACGCAGTATTTT. Its translation is CATSDRGTSTDTQYF.

V gene TRBV20-1 combines with J gene TRBJ2-3; 10 bases fit TRBD2. CDR1 is DFQATT and CDR2 is SNEGSKA in the germline V gene (reference sequence). V shed 5 bases and J 4 bases; nucleotides not matched to a gene: 12. This CDR3 contains 16 residues. CDR3 nucleotide sequence: TGCAGTGCTCCGTCGTTTAGCGGGAGGATCTCAGATACGCAGTATTTT. It encodes CSAPSFSGRISDTQYF.

The gene calls are TRBV6-5 and TRBJ2-5; TRBD1 matches 7 bases. The CDR3 has 16 residues. Germline CDR1 reads MNHEY; CDR2 reads SVGAGI. Trimming removed 6 bases from V and 4 bases from J; junction bases left unmatched: 14. DNA of the CDR3: TGTGCCAGCAGCTACCCCGACAGGGCCGGTGGAGAGACCCAGTACTTC. Translation: CASSYPDRAGGETQYF.

This clonotype was counted many times. The chain links TRBV19 to TRBJ1-1; TRBD1 aligns across 8 bases. Germline CDR1 is LNHDA and CDR2 is SQIVND (reference sequence). This CDR3 has 16 residues. V shed 5 bases and J 0 bases; nucleotides not matched to a gene: 8. The DNA for the CDR3 is TGTGCCAGTAGTGAGGGGACAGGTTCTATGAACACTGAAGCTTTCTTT. It yields the protein CASSEGTGSMNTEAFF. Drawing the rest from reference TRBV19 and TRBJ1-1, the complete variable domain is DGGITQSPKYLFRKEGQNVTLSCEQNLNHDAMYWYRQDPGQGLRLIYYSQIVNDFQKGDIAEGYSVSREKKESFPLTVTSAQKNPTAFYLCASSEGTGSMNTEAFFGQGTRLTVV.

A remark on this clonotype: It may be a read error: a sequence one base away is much more abundant. J is TRBJ2-7 and V is TRBV20-1; maybe TRBD2 (6 bases). The CDR3 has 14 residues. CDR1 and CDR2 from the germline V gene are DFQATT and SNEGSKA (reference sequence). The CDR3 coding sequence is TGCGGTGCTAAAAGGCCTAGCGAGTACTACGAGCAGTACTTC. As protein: CGAKRPSEYYEQYF.

This clonotype has only a few counts. CDR3 sequence (DNA): TGTGCCAGTAGTAGTGACAGGGGGGTTTTAAGCAATCAGCCCCAGCATTTT. Translating it yields CASSSDRGVLSNQPQHF. This chain joins TRBV19 and TRBJ1-5; TRBD1 agrees at 9 bases. The germline V gene has CDR1 LNHDA and CDR2 SQIVND (reference sequence). V gave up 4 bases and J gave up 1 base; unmatched junction bases: 8. The CDR3 contains 17 residues.

This clonotype was observed a few times. The chain joins TRBV9 to TRBJ2-1, with 10 bases fitting TRBD1. The CDR3 covers 15 residues. J lost 4 bases, V lost 0 bases, and 1 base had no gene match. Germline V CDR1 and CDR2: SGDLS, YYNGEE. The CDR3, as DNA: TGTGCCAGCAGCGTAGCGGGACAGGGGTACAATGAGCAGTTCTTC. It yields the protein CASSVAGQGYNEQFF.

The chain couples TRBV12-3 or TRBV12-4 to TRBJ2-4; unclear D gene. The CDR3 runs 13 residues. With 3 bases removed from V and 8 bases from J, the gap between germline ends came to 11 bases. In nucleotides, the CDR3 is TGTGCCAGCAGTTTTGGTCAACGGGACATTCAGTACTTC. Its protein product is CASSFGQRDIQYF.

The table lists this clonotype with many counts. The chain combines TRBV11-2 with TRBJ2-1; 11 positions match TRBD2. The CDR3 covers 16 residues. V shed 5 bases, J shed 7 bases, and the junction held 10 bases outside the gene matches. The germline CDR1 and CDR2 sequences are SGHAT and FQNNGV. CDR3 DNA sequence: TGTGCCAGCAGCATATTAGCGGGAGGGGGATCTAATGAGCAGTTCTTC. Its protein is CASSILAGGGSNEQFF.

The rearrangement uses TRBV5-6 and TRBJ2-3, with 10 nucleotides matching TRBD2. Germline CDR1 reads SGHDT; CDR2 reads YYEEEE. Unmatched junction bases numbered 4, after V lost 4 bases and J lost 2 bases. CDR3 size: 15 residues. The CDR3 DNA is TGTGCCAGCAGCCCCACTAGCGGGGCCACAGATACGCAGTATTTT. It codes for CASSPTSGATDTQYF.

Many counts were recorded for this clonotype. The V call is TRBV3-1, the J call TRBJ2-2; 8 bases line up with TRBD2. Germline V gene lookup returns CDR1 LGHDT and CDR2 YNNKEL (reference sequence). The CDR3 contains 17 residues. V gave up 4 bases and J gave up 5 bases; unmatched junction bases: 12. The CDR3 here is CASSPNSGKGRTGELFF. The CDR3 nucleotides are TGTGCCAGCAGCCCGAATAGCGGGAAAGGTCGAACCGGGGAGCTGTTTTTT.

This clonotype came up many times. The rearrangement joins TRBV10-3 to TRBJ2-1, with D possibly TRBD2 on 7 matching bases. V lost 6 bases, J lost 2 bases, and 17 bases lay in between. Germline loops: CDR1 ENHRY, CDR2 SYGVKD. This CDR3 is built from 16 residues. For the CDR3, the DNA is TGTGCCATCAGCCCCTCGGGGGGCGGGACCTACAATGAGCAGTTCTTC. The encoded protein is CAISPSGGGTYNEQFF.

This clonotype was recorded at least ten times. The J gene is TRBJ2-3, the V gene TRBV24-1; weak D call: TRBD2 (6 bases). Germline V gene lookup returns CDR1 KGHDR and CDR2 SFDVKD. The V end was cut by 4 bases, the J end by 0 bases, with 10 bases between. This CDR3 has 15 amino acids. Here the CDR3 reads CATSERGDSTDTQYF. CDR3 coding DNA: TGTGCCACCAGTGAGCGGGGAGATAGCACAGATACGCAGTATTTT.

V gene TRBV10-3 combines with J gene TRBJ2-7; no firm D call. V lost 4 bases to trimming and J lost 6 bases, with 13 bases between them. The length of the CDR3 is 13 residues. The V gene's germline CDR1 is ENHRY and CDR2 SYGVKD. The CDR3 protein is CAISGRGLVEQYF. DNA for the CDR3: TGTGCCATCAGTGGTAGAGGTTTAGTCGAGCAGTACTTC.

This clonotype came up many times. This sequence joins TRBV28 and TRBJ1-2, with D perhaps matching TRBD1 (5 bases). Trimming removed 7 bases from V and 6 bases from J, with 21 bases in between. This CDR3 has 15 residues. CDR1 and CDR2 from the germline V gene are MDHEN and SYDVKM. CDR3 sequence: CASTSGGPGTDGYTF. In DNA, the CDR3 is TGTGCCAGCACCTCGGGAGGGCCAGGGACCGATGGCTACACCTTC.

The sample holds many counts of this clonotype. This sequence joins TRBV15 and TRBJ1-1; tentative D call: TRBD1 (6 bases). The CDR3 covers 14 residues. CDR1 and CDR2 from the germline V gene are LNHNV and YYDKDF (reference sequence). The V and J ends lost 1 base and 8 bases respectively, with 14 bases between them. The CDR3 reads CATSRANSGTEAFF. The CDR3 bases are TGTGCCACCAGCAGAGCAAATTCCGGGACAGAAGCTTTCTTT. Combining the CDR3 with reference TRBV15 and TRBJ1-1 gives the whole variable domain DAMVIQNPRYQVTQFGKPVTLSCSQTLNHNVMYWYQQKSSQAPKLLFHYYDKDFNNEADTPDNFQSRRPNTSFCFLDIRSPGLGDTAMYLCATSRANSGTEAFFGQGTRLTVV.

This clonotype has a count of ten or more. V is TRBV10-3 and J is TRBJ2-5; 11 bases are a match to TRBD1. The ends lost 10 bases at V and 2 bases at J; junction bases unmatched: 9. The CDR3 extends over 15 amino acids. Germline V gives CDR1 ENHRY, CDR2 SYGVKD. The CDR3, as DNA: TGTGCCACGGGCCCGGGACAGGGGGTTCAAGAGACCCAGTACTTC. Protein: CATGPGQGVQETQYF.

This clonotype was seen repeatedly, ten times or more. J is TRBJ2-7 and V is TRBV10-3; 11 nucleotides match TRBD2. The CDR3 covers 17 residues. Germline-derived CDR1 and CDR2 are ENHRY and SYGVKD. With V trimmed by 6 bases and J by 0 bases, 10 bases remained unmatched. The CDR3 reads CAIRGGGLAAASYEQYF. CDR3 DNA sequence: TGTGCCATCAGAGGAGGGGGACTAGCGGCCGCCTCCTACGAGCAGTACTTC.

To note about this clonotype: This may stem from a read error, because a much larger clone lies one nucleotide away. The CDR3 is CASKLARGPLDIQYF. The CDR3 DNA reads TGTGCCAGCAAGCTAGCGAGAGGGCCTCTAGACATTCAGTACTTC. The V and J genes are TRBV3-1 and TRBJ2-4; tentatively, D is TRBD2 (6 bases). Per the germline V gene, CDR1 is LGHDT and CDR2 is YNNKEL (reference sequence). The CDR3 is 15 residues long. Trimming shortened V by 7 bases and J by 8 bases, and 21 bases separated the two germline ends.

This clonotype came up many times. The rearrangement joins TRBV2 to TRBJ2-3, with 10 bases aligning to TRBD1. The CDR3 is 15 residues long. CDR1 is SNHLY, CDR2 FYNNEI, per germline. V gave up 7 bases and J gave up 0 bases; unmatched junction bases: 4. The CDR3 region has the DNA TGTGCCAGCAAATGGACAGGGGGAAGCACAGATACGCAGTATTTT. Amino acids: CASKWTGGSTDTQYF.

In the case of this clonotype: Sequence at one end of the junction differs from germline and may be a read error. The chain combines TRBV3-1 with TRBJ1-1; D call uncertain. Germline assignment: CDR1 LGHDT and CDR2 YNNKEL (reference sequence). There are 13 residues in the CDR3. CDR3 nucleotide sequence: TGTGCCAACAGCCAAGTGCCGAACACTGAAGCTTTCTTT. Protein: CANSQVPNTEAFF.

As regards this clonotype: This may come from a read error, since a much larger clone is one base off. The chain couples TRBV18 to TRBJ2-5; D is unclear. Germline CDR1 and CDR2: KGHSH and LQKENI. V gave up 2 bases and J gave up 2 bases, with 15 bases separating them. The CDR3 has 16 amino acids. CDR3: CASSPEREAIQETQYF. CDR3 nucleotides: TGTGCCAGCTCACCAGAAAGGGAAGCAATTCAAGAGACCCAGTACTTC.

This clonotype has a count of ten or more. The V call is TRBV7-8, the J call TRBJ2-3; D not certain. This CDR3 spans 13 amino acids. V lost 4 bases and J 6 bases, leaving 11 bases between the germline ends. The V gene's germline CDR1 is SGHVS and CDR2 FQNEAQ. In DNA, the CDR3 is TGTGCCAGCAGCTCCTCATACCGGGATACGCAGTATTTT. Translation: CASSSSYRDTQYF.

This clonotype was found many times. In DNA form, the CDR3 reads TGCAGCGTGATTGGGACAGGGCCAAGGGGCTACACCTTC. This gives the protein CSVIGTGPRGYTF. The V gene is TRBV29-1, the J gene TRBJ1-2, with TRBD1 matching over 9 bases. The CDR3 has 13 amino acids. In germline, CDR1 is SQVTM, CDR2 ANQGSEA. The trim removed 6 bases at V and 8 bases at J, leaving 10 bases unmatched.

In its sample, this clonotype was seen many times. The gene calls are TRBV12-3 or TRBV12-4 and TRBJ2-7; 7 bases are shared with TRBD1. The CDR3 extends over 15 amino acids. V was clipped by 6 bases and J by 3 bases; unmatched bases: 11. For the CDR3, the DNA is TGTGCCAGCAGCCCGAGTGAGGGGGCGTACTACGAGCAGTACTTC. Its protein is CASSPSEGAYYEQYF.

This clonotype occurred a few times. V is TRBV19 and J is TRBJ2-2, with D possibly TRBD2 on 5 matching bases. Germline CDR1 and CDR2: LNHDA and SQIVND (reference sequence). This CDR3 has 11 amino acids. The CDR3, as DNA: TGTGCGTCGGGGTGGGCCGGGGAGCTGTTTTTT. The encoded protein is CASGWAGELFF. Based on the CDR3 plus reference TRBV19 and TRBJ2-2, the full variable domain is DGGITQSPKYLFRKEGQNVTLSCEQNLNHDAMYWYRQDPGQGLRLIYYSQIVNDFQKGDIAEGYSVSREKKESFPLTVTSAQKNPTAFYLCASGWAGELFFGEGSRLTVL.